A single sample is the source of the 27 T cell receptor beta chains below, sequenced in a study of Graves' ophthalmopathy and Graves' hyperthyroidism. Amplification from RNA transcripts yielded the TCR beta CDR3 regions. A first-round RT-PCR used HTBI primers, followed by a second-round multiplex PCR. TCRdb re-called the multiplex PCR reads through MiXCR, storing one row per CDR3 protein. The repertoire consists of around 40,000 distinct CDR3 sequences, with approximately 52% occurring once and the leading ten covering less than 20%. Sequencing was done on a sample of peripheral blood. The receptors shown here come from an adult man with Graves' ophthalmopathy.

The CDR3: CASSGGLRNRNYGYTF. Here the CDR3 DNA reads TGTGCCAGCAGTGGGGGGCTACGAAACCGTAACTATGGCTACACCTTC. The chain carries TRBV6-6 and TRBJ1-2, with D possibly matching TRBD1 (6 bases). V was cut by 5 bases and J by 1 base, with 17 bases left in between. CDR1 and CDR2 (germline): MNHNY, SVGAGI (reference sequence). This CDR3 has 16 residues.

This clonotype occurred many times. The CDR3 region is CSASNGVWGGGVGEAFF. The CDR3 coding sequence is TGCAGTGCTAGTAACGGGGTGTGGGGGGGCGGTGTGGGTGAAGCTTTCTTT. The chain is built from TRBV20-1 and TRBJ1-1; possibly TRBD1 for D (6 bases). CDR1 is DFQATT, CDR2 SNEGSKA, per germline (reference sequence). V was shortened by 3 bases and J by 7 bases, with 27 bases between the two germline ends. The CDR3 totals 17 residues.

This clonotype has just a few counts. The V call is TRBV3-1, the J call TRBJ2-6; 9 bases are shared with TRBD1. CDR3 length equals 19 residues. The V segment lost 4 bases and the J segment 1 base; nucleotides outside the gene matches: 11. The germline V gene has CDR1 LGHDT and CDR2 YNNKEL (reference sequence). The CDR3 DNA follows: TGTGCCAGCAGCCCTTCGAAGGGACAGGGACGTTCTGGGGCCAACGTCCTGACTTTC. This gives the protein CASSPSKGQGRSGANVLTF.

This clonotype has ten or more counts. The V gene is TRBV4-2, the J gene TRBJ1-4; 8 bases line up with TRBD1. The V gene end was trimmed by 3 bases and the J gene end by 7 bases; junction bases not matched to a gene: 16. The CDR3 length is 18 residues. Germline V CDR1 and CDR2: LGHNA, YNFKEQ. The CDR3 spells CASSHRSGSGTGGEKLFF. CDR3 bases: TGTGCCAGCAGCCATAGGTCTGGGTCTGGGACAGGCGGTGAAAAACTGTTTTTT.

The chain joins TRBV20-1 to TRBJ2-5, with D unresolved. This CDR3 spans 14 amino acids. V was cut by 1 base and J by 1 base, with 10 bases left in between. Germline V CDR1 and CDR2: DFQATT, SNEGSKA (reference sequence). CDR3 loop: CSARVARLQETQYF. CDR3 bases: TGCAGTGCTAGAGTGGCCAGGCTCCAAGAGACCCAGTACTTC.

Notes on this clonotype: This likely comes from a read error, as the CDR3 has no conserved phenylalanine or tryptophan at its end. This rearrangement joins TRBV20-1 to TRBJ1-1, with 7 bases that match TRBD1. This CDR3 has 13 amino acids. Germline V gene lookup returns CDR1 DFQATT and CDR2 SNEGSKA (reference sequence). The trim removed 6 bases at V and 1 base at J, leaving 5 bases unmatched. CDR3 nucleotides: TGCAGTGCGGCAGGGGGTTGGAACACTGAAGCTTTCCTT. Its protein is CSAAGGWNTEAFL.

The J gene is TRBJ1-4, the V gene TRBV25-1; 7 bases align to TRBD1. The V and J ends lost 9 bases and 8 bases, in that order; junction bases with no gene match: 6. Germline V gives CDR1 MGHDK, CDR2 SYGVNS. The CDR3 totals 12 residues. For the CDR3, the DNA is TGTGCCAGTAACAGGGGAGGCGAAAAACTGTTTTTT. It codes for CASNRGGEKLFF.

The chain has TRBV7-8 and TRBJ1-2; possibly TRBD1 for D (5 bases). The CDR3 has 13 amino acids. V gave up 4 bases and J gave up 4 bases, with 10 bases separating them. CDR1 is SGHVS, CDR2 FQNEAQ, per germline. CDR3 sequence: CASSSDIFYGYTF. The CDR3 DNA sequence: TGTGCCAGCAGCTCGGACATCTTCTATGGCTACACCTTC.

There are many counts of this clonotype. The chain has TRBV12-3 or TRBV12-4 and TRBJ1-4, with 7 bases fitting TRBD1. The CDR3 runs 15 residues. Trimming took 1 base from V and 5 from J; bases not matched to a gene: 4. Here the CDR3 reads CASSLDRGRNEKLFF. DNA of the CDR3: TGTGCCAGCAGTTTAGACAGGGGCAGAAATGAAAAACTGTTTTTT.

The CDR3 DNA reads TGTGCCACCGCTCCCTGGGACAGGGGGCGACTTCTTGGCTACACCTTC. It is translated as CATAPWDRGRLLGYTF. The chain employs TRBV7-2 and TRBJ1-2; 12 nucleotides match TRBD1. Looked up from germline, CDR1 is SGHTA and CDR2 is FQGNSA. Unmatched junction bases numbered 16, after V lost 10 bases and J lost 7 bases. The CDR3 has 16 amino acids. The variable domain in full, completed from reference TRBV7-2 and TRBJ1-2, reads GAGVSQSPSNKVTEKGKDVELRCDPISGHTALYWYRQSLGQGLEFLIYFQGNSAPDKSGLPSDRFSAERTGGSVSTLTIQRTQQEDSAVYLCATAPWDRGRLLGYTFGSGTRLTVV.

The chain is built from TRBV20-1 and TRBJ2-1; D possibly corresponds to TRBD2 (5 bases). V was trimmed by 5 bases and J by 0 bases, leaving 11 bases between them. Germline assignment: CDR1 DFQATT and CDR2 SNEGSKA (reference sequence). The CDR3 is made up of 14 amino acids. CDR3 sequence reads: CSAANGGSYNEQFF. In DNA, the CDR3 is TGCAGTGCTGCTAACGGAGGCTCCTACAATGAGCAGTTCTTC.

Of note for this clonotype: One end of the junction is discordant with germline, which a read error may explain. The rearrangement uses TRBV5-1 and TRBJ2-7, with D perhaps TRBD2 (5 bases). CDR1 and CDR2 from the germline V gene are SGHRS and YFSETQ. CDR3 length equals 14 residues. CDR3 protein: CASSYLLARYEQYF. In DNA, the CDR3 is TGTGCCAGCAGTTACCTCTTAGCGCGATACGAGCAGTACTTC.

CDR3 coding DNA: TGTGCCAGCAGCTCAACAGGGGGGGCACTAGCGAAGCAGTTCTTC. Translation gives CASSSTGGALAKQFF. The gene calls are TRBV7-3 and TRBJ2-1, with D possibly matching TRBD1 (8 bases). The V end was cut by 4 bases, the J end by 11 bases, with 21 bases between. CDR1 and CDR2 (germline): SGHTA, FQGTGA. The CDR3 covers 15 residues.

The V gene is TRBV20-1, the J gene TRBJ2-2, with a weak D call TRBD2 (5 bases). Germline V gene lookup returns CDR1 DFQATT and CDR2 SNEGSKA (reference sequence). Trimming left V 5 bases short and J 3 bases short, with 28 bases between. The CDR3 totals 19 residues. The CDR3 DNA follows: TGCAGTGCTGGAGGTCATTCCTCGTCAGGTTATGTGGACACCGGGGAGCTGTTTTTT. Translated: CSAGGHSSSGYVDTGELFF.

The V and J genes are TRBV6-6 and TRBJ1-6; D remains unclear. The CDR3 totals 14 residues. V was shortened by 6 bases and J by 10 bases, with 16 bases between the two germline ends. Per germline, CDR1 MNHNY and CDR2 SVGAGI (reference sequence). CDR3 DNA: TGTGCCAGCAGGGAGCGGCAGGCTAGCTCACCCCTCCACTTT. Translating gives CASRERQASSPLHF.

This clonotype was observed many times. V and J are TRBV5-6 and TRBJ2-3, with D possibly TRBD1 on 5 matching bases. This CDR3 is 12 amino acids long. V was cut by 5 bases and J by 4 bases, with 8 bases left in between. Germline values: CDR1 SGHDT, CDR2 YYEEEE. CDR3 in amino acids: CASRQGADTQYF. In nucleotides, the CDR3 is TGTGCCAGCAGACAAGGGGCAGATACGCAGTATTTT.

This clonotype was counted at least ten times. This chain joins TRBV11-2 and TRBJ1-4; 8 nucleotides align to TRBD1. Germline CDR1 reads SGHAT; CDR2 reads FQNNGV. This CDR3 region has 15 residues. Germline trimming cut 1 base from V and 7 bases from J; bases unmatched to any gene: 5. The CDR3 coding sequence is TGTGCCAGCAGCTTAGGTGCAGGGGGCTTTGAAAAACTGTTTTTT. Translating gives CASSLGAGGFEKLFF.

The chain couples TRBV5-4 to TRBJ1-2, with TRBD1 matching 7 bases. The V and J ends lost 5 bases and 4 bases, in that order; junction bases with no gene match: 11. Per the germline V gene, CDR1 is SGHNT and CDR2 is YYREEE (reference sequence). The length of the CDR3 is 15 residues. The CDR3, as DNA: TGTGCCAGCAGTCGACCGGGACAGTCCCGCTATGGCTACACCTTC. Encoded protein: CASSRPGQSRYGYTF.

This clonotype was seen many times. The chain uses TRBV12-3 or TRBV12-4 and TRBJ1-2, with D possibly being TRBD1 (6 bases). The CDR3 has 14 residues. With 7 bases removed from V and 7 bases from J, the gap between germline ends came to 19 bases. The CDR3 is CASTLKGGLGGYTF. CDR3 in DNA: TGTGCCAGCACCTTAAAGGGGGGCCTGGGTGGCTACACCTTC.

On this clonotype: This may arise from a read error, as a much more abundant clone is one base away. The chain couples TRBV6-5 to TRBJ2-1; 10 positions agree with TRBD2. The J call is in doubt because the DNA end fits TRBJ2-7 better. The CDR3 runs 18 residues. Germline V CDR1 and CDR2: MNHEY, SVGAGI. The CDR3 DNA is TGTGCCAGCAGTTACAAACTAGCGGGATTCCGCTCCTACAATGAGCAGTACTTC. This translates into CASSYKLAGFRSYNEQYF.

The V call is TRBV5-6, the J call TRBJ2-3; no clear D. The V gene's germline CDR1 is SGHDT and CDR2 YYEEEE. Trimming cost V 7 bases and J 2 bases, with 11 bases left between them. This CDR3 is 13 amino acids long. The CDR3 here is CASQATYTDTQYF. CDR3 coding DNA: TGTGCCAGCCAAGCGACATACACAGATACGCAGTATTTT.

In its sample, this clonotype was seen many times. This chain joins TRBV12-3 or TRBV12-4 and TRBJ2-1; 8 positions match TRBD2. Trimming took 5 bases from V and 6 from J; bases not matched to a gene: 9. The CDR3 extends over 15 amino acids. DNA of the CDR3: TGTGCCAGCAGTGCCGCGACTAGCGCTGGCAATGAGCAGTTCTTC. This translates into CASSAATSAGNEQFF.

The rearrangement uses TRBV7-2 and TRBJ2-5; D gene ambiguous. Germline V lookup: CDR1 SGHTA, CDR2 FQGNSA. V shed 5 bases and J shed 2 bases, with 15 bases lying between them. This CDR3 has 15 residues. The CDR3 sequence is CTSSPTYVWQETQYF. The CDR3 bases are TGTACCAGCAGCCCCACTTATGTTTGGCAAGAGACCCAGTACTTC.

The J gene is TRBJ2-5, the V gene TRBV28, with 8 bases lining up with TRBD2. The CDR3 runs to 16 residues. V dropped 6 bases and J dropped 5; count of bases not matched to a gene: 14. Germline CDR1 reads MDHEN; CDR2 reads SYDVKM. The CDR3 DNA is TGTGCCAGCAGGCCCGAGGGGCGGGGGGCCCGGGAGACCCAGTACTTC. Protein product: CASRPEGRGARETQYF.

There are many counts of this clonotype. The chain couples TRBV6-6 to TRBJ2-1, with TRBD2 matching over 9 bases. This CDR3 is built from 15 residues. Germline V lookup: CDR1 MNHNY, CDR2 SVGAGI (reference sequence). The J segment lost 5 bases and the V segment lost 7 bases, leaving 9 bases of the junction unmatched. CDR3 DNA sequence: TGTGCCAGCACCATCAGCGGGAGGATAAACAATGAGCAGTTCTTC. The encoded protein is CASTISGRINNEQFF.

In the case of this clonotype: The germline gene is not matched at one end of the junction; a read error may be the cause. This chain joins TRBV9 and TRBJ2-7; D is possibly TRBD1 or TRBD2 (5 bases each). Germline assignment: CDR1 SGDLS and CDR2 YYNGEE. The CDR3 totals 13 residues. The CDR3 region has the DNA TGTGCCAGTAGCGTTTGGGGGACCTACGAGCAGTACTTC. Amino acid sequence: CASSVWGTYEQYF.

Ten or more counts support this clonotype. This may stem from a read error, because a much larger clone lies one nucleotide away. The chain carries TRBV15 and TRBJ2-1; TRBD2 matches at 12 bases. The germline CDR1 and CDR2 sequences are LNHNV and YYDKDF (reference sequence). The CDR3 is made up of 15 amino acids. J gave up 8 bases and V 3 bases, and 5 bases lay outside the gene matches. The CDR3 DNA is TGTGCCACCAGCAGGTGGACTAGCGGGAAGTATGAGCAGTTCTTC. It specifies CATSRWTSGKYEQFF.